These 4 T cell receptor beta chains originate from one sample sequenced in a study of T cells after yellow fever vaccination. From the 5' RACE reads, TCRdb called clonotypes with MiXCR, one entry per CDR3 protein. The table shows 300,000 to 400,000 distinct CDR3 sequences, with around 12% occurring only once. This sample comprised CD4+ T cells sorted from PBMCs, obtained 15 days after the yellow fever booster vaccination. The source is a man aged 18-30 years who received the YFV17D yellow fever vaccine.

The chain combines TRBV11-2 with TRBJ1-6; D not certain. The V gene's germline CDR1 is SGHAT and CDR2 FQNNGV. With 6 bases removed from V and 7 bases from J, the gap between germline ends came to 13 bases. The CDR3 is 14 amino acids. CDR3 sequence: CASRPPGGNSPLHF. The DNA for the CDR3 is TGTGCCAGCAGGCCCCCCGGCGGGAATTCACCCCTCCACTTT.

This clonotype has a handful of counts. The V gene is TRBV18, the J gene TRBJ2-5; possibly TRBD2 for D (5 bases). CDR1 is KGHSH, CDR2 LQKENI, per germline. The CDR3 has 14 residues. Trimming cost V 2 bases and J 5 bases, with 12 bases left between them. The CDR3 nucleotides are TGTGCCAGCTCACCAAGGGCGTCGGGGGAGACCCAGTACTTC. Its translation: CASSPRASGETQYF.

For the CDR3, the DNA is TGTGCCAGCAGCGTAGTGGCAGGCCGAGAGAACTATGGCTACACCTTC. It encodes CASSVVAGRENYGYTF. This chain connects TRBV9 to TRBJ1-2; D remains ambiguous. The CDR3 runs to 16 residues. The V and J ends lost 0 bases and 2 bases respectively, with 14 bases between them. In germline, CDR1 is SGDLS, CDR2 YYNGEE.

The chain combines TRBV4-3 with TRBJ2-5; 8 bases line up with TRBD2. V dropped 2 bases and J dropped 2; count of bases not matched to a gene: 13. The CDR3 spans 18 residues. Germline lookup yields CDR1 LGHNA and CDR2 YSLEER. As DNA, the CDR3 is TGCGCCAGCAGCCAAACCCTTAGCGGGGCGGGGGGACAAGAGACCCAGTACTTC. Translation: CASSQTLSGAGGQETQYF.